One and the same sample provided the 26 T cell receptor beta chains below, sequenced in a study of blood T cell repertoires in COVID-19 (TCRdb year 2020). Library generation was performed with the immunoSEQ multiplex PCR assay. TCRdb obtained this table from immuneACCESS and retained in-frame rearrangements with V and J assigned. These tables miss some clones; where compared with another copy, unresolved V genes account for less than half of the shortfall, and the remainder is unexplained. The sample records approximately 300,000 clones, roughly 87% of which are singletons. The ten biggest clones cover 2.2% of the sample. The specimen sequenced was peripheral blood. Receptors were obtained from a woman in her fifties or sixties who had recovered from COVID-19.

The sample holds one count of this clone. The chain carries TRBV10-3 and TRBJ2-5; tentative D call: TRBD2 (5 bases). Germline V lookup: CDR1 ENHRY, CDR2 SYGVKD. V gave up 10 bases and J gave up 7 bases, with 16 bases separating them. This CDR3 contains 12 residues. CDR3 sequence: CATRTARGTQYF. The DNA of the CDR3 is TGTGCCACCAGGACCGCCCGGGGGACCCAGTACTTC.

The rearrangement links TRBV5-4 to TRBJ1-2, with 7 bases lining up with TRBD1. CDR3 length equals 15 residues. Germline lookup yields CDR1 SGHNT and CDR2 YYREEE (reference sequence). Trimming removed 4 bases from V and 4 bases from J; junction bases left unmatched: 10. CDR3 sequence reads: CASSLVSGTAYGYTF. The CDR3 DNA is TGTGCCAGCAGCCTCGTTTCCGGGACAGCCTATGGCTACACCTTC. Full variable domain (rest looked up from reference TRBV5-4 and TRBJ1-2): ETGVTQSPTHLIKTRGQQVTLRCSSQSGHNTVSWYQQALGQGPQFIFQYYREEENGRGNFPPRFSGLQFPNYSSELNVNALELDDSALYLCASSLVSGTAYGYTFGSGTRLTVV.

J is TRBJ2-7 and V is TRBV19, with 11 bases matching TRBD1. The CDR3 sequence is 15 residues long. Looked up from germline, CDR1 is LNHDA and CDR2 is SQIVND (reference sequence). J was trimmed by 3 bases and V by 3 bases; bases with no gene match: 4. The CDR3 spells CASSISGTGGYEQYF. The DNA of the CDR3 is TGTGCCAGTAGTATTTCCGGGACAGGGGGCTACGAGCAGTACTTC.

This clone was recorded once. The chain recombines TRBV19 with TRBJ1-1; D is ambiguous. CDR3 length: 13 residues. The germline gives CDR1 LNHDA, CDR2 SQIVND (reference sequence). V was shortened by 7 bases and J by 11 bases, with 20 bases between the two germline ends. The CDR3 DNA reads as TGTGCCAGTACCTTACAGACGAGCTCGATCGCTTTCTTT. Its protein is CASTLQTSSIAFF.

This rearrangement joins TRBV28 to TRBJ2-7; 10 bases map to TRBD1. The CDR3 contains 19 residues. Trimming cost V 1 base and J 6 bases; bases outside gene matches: 18. CDR1 is MDHEN and CDR2 is SYDVKM in the germline V gene. This CDR3 is CASSLSAGTGAGDTGEQYF. The CDR3 DNA is TGTGCCAGCAGTTTATCCGCCGGGACAGGGGCCGGGGATACGGGCGAGCAGTACTTC.

The rearrangement uses TRBV6-1 and TRBJ1-1, with D maybe TRBD1 (5 bases). V was shortened by 5 bases and J by 0 bases, with 10 bases between the two germline ends. Germline CDR1 MNHNS, CDR2 SASEGT. The CDR3 has 14 residues. The CDR3 region is CASSLGTMNTEAFF. The DNA of the CDR3 is TGTGCCAGCAGTTTAGGGACTATGAACACTGAAGCTTTCTTT.

The chain recombines TRBV28 with TRBJ2-7, with D uncertain. Between the trimmed V and J ends, which lost 3 bases and 0 bases, there was a span of 12 bases. The CDR3 covers 15 residues. Germline CDR1 and CDR2: MDHEN and SYDVKM. In DNA form, the CDR3 reads TGTGCCAGCAGTTTCTCCTCAACCAGCTCCTACGAGCAGTACTTC. It codes for CASSFSSTSSYEQYF.

The chain is built from TRBV28 and TRBJ1-6, with 7 bases identical to TRBD1. Per the germline V gene, CDR1 is MDHEN and CDR2 is SYDVKM. This CDR3 has 12 residues. Trimming removed 5 bases from V and 17 bases from J; junction bases left unmatched: 9. CDR3 protein: CASSPGQATIHF. CDR3 bases: TGTGCCAGCAGTCCAGGACAGGCTACGATCCACTTT.

Only a few counts were recorded for this clone. The CDR3 protein is CASSFGIDTEAFF. The CDR3 bases are TGTGCCAGCAGCTTCGGTATTGACACTGAAGCTTTCTTT. The chain recombines TRBV7-2 with TRBJ1-1; D remains ambiguous. V was pared by 3 bases and J by 3 bases, with 8 bases between. CDR3 size: 13 residues. The V gene's germline CDR1 is SGHTA and CDR2 FQGNSA.

This rearrangement joins TRBV5-1 to TRBJ1-4, with 8 bases identical to TRBD1. This CDR3 contains 14 residues. Trimming at V came to 2 bases and at J to 8 bases, leaving 5 bases not matched to a gene. Germline V gene data show CDR1 as SGHRS and CDR2 as YFSETQ. The CDR3, as DNA: TGCGCCAGCAGCTTCGGACAGGGTGAAGAAAAACTGTTTTTT. Its translation: CASSFGQGEEKLFF.

In this sample, this clone turned up once. J is TRBJ1-1 and V is TRBV3-1 (or the pseudogene TRBV3-2); 7 bases are a match to TRBD1. After removal of 0 bases from V and 11 bases from J, the junction contained 6 bases not matched to a gene. This CDR3 region has 13 residues. Germline loops: CDR1 LGHDT, CDR2 YNNKEL (reference sequence). CDR3 residues: CASSQEPDREAFF. The CDR3 DNA is TGTGCCAGCAGCCAAGAACCTGACAGGGAGGCTTTCTTT.

This chain uses TRBV6-5 with TRBJ1-6; D possibly corresponds to TRBD1 (6 bases). Trimming cost V 1 base and J 9 bases, with 10 bases left between them. Germline CDR1 reads MNHEY; CDR2 reads SVGAGI. The CDR3 spans 14 residues. CDR3 protein: CASSYLQGTSPLHF. DNA of the CDR3: TGTGCCAGCAGTTACTTGCAGGGGACTTCACCCCTCCACTTT.

This clone has only one observation. The rearrangement links TRBV19 to TRBJ1-1; 10 nucleotides agree with TRBD1. The CDR3 is made up of 14 amino acids. Germline assignment: CDR1 LNHDA and CDR2 SQIVND (reference sequence). V was pared by 10 bases and J by 4 bases, with 9 bases of the junction left unmatched. The CDR3 nucleotides read TGTGCCACTCGACAGGGGGCTGGGGGCACTGAAGCTTTCTTT. It translates to CATRQGAGGTEAFF.

The chain uses TRBV7-3 and TRBJ2-3, with 8 bases matching TRBD2. The CDR3 runs 16 residues. CDR1 is SGHTA, CDR2 FQGTGA, per germline. V shed 5 bases, J shed 4 bases, and the junction held 11 bases outside the gene matches. The CDR3 DNA is TGTGCCAGCAGCCCGGGGGCGGGAGGCGGGTCAGATACGCAGTATTTT. Protein product: CASSPGAGGGSDTQYF.

V and J are TRBV5-6 and TRBJ1-2; no clear D. CDR3 length: 12 amino acids. Germline lookup yields CDR1 SGHDT and CDR2 YYEEEE. The V gene lost 3 bases and the J gene lost 5 bases, with 8 bases spanning the gap. CDR3 coding DNA: TGTGCCAGCAGCTACCACGGGTATGGCTACACCTTC. As protein: CASSYHGYGYTF.

Points on this clone: Since a much larger clone is just one base distant, this may be a read error. J is TRBJ2-5 and V is TRBV5-1; 9 bases fit TRBD2. Germline V gene data show CDR1 as SGHRS and CDR2 as YFSETQ. The CDR3 sequence is 13 residues long. The CDR3 DNA sequence: TGCCCCCGCAGCTTGCGGGGGGGGGAGACCCAGTACTTC. Amino acid sequence: CPRSLRGGETQYF.

The chain couples TRBV3-1 (or the pseudogene TRBV3-2) to TRBJ2-7; D is perhaps TRBD1 (6 bases). Germline V gene data show CDR1 as LGHDT and CDR2 as YNNKEL (reference sequence). The CDR3 totals 15 residues. Trimming took 8 bases from V and 0 from J, leaving 17 bases between them. CDR3 amino acids: CASGDRYRHSYEQYF. The DNA for the CDR3 is TGTGCCAGCGGTGACAGGTACCGGCACTCCTACGAGCAGTACTTC.

The chain joins TRBV28 to TRBJ1-2; D is unresolved. Germline loops: CDR1 MDHEN, CDR2 SYDVKM. Trimming pared 3 bases from V and 4 bases from J, leaving 21 bases between. The CDR3 contains 17 residues. CDR3 region: CASSFFSSTGSPYGYTF. The CDR3 nucleotides read TGTGCCAGCAGTTTTTTTTCCTCAACCGGGTCCCCCTATGGCTACACCTTC.

V usage is TRBV19 and J usage is TRBJ2-1, with a weak D call TRBD1 (5 bases). Deletions cut 7 bases from V and 4 bases from J, with 11 bases between. The CDR3 covers 13 residues. CDR1 and CDR2 (germline): LNHDA, SQIVND (reference sequence). The CDR3 DNA is TGTGCCAGTACGGCAGGGATTTACAATGAGCAGTTCTTC. Translation: CASTAGIYNEQFF.

V usage is TRBV5-1 and J usage is TRBJ2-3, with 10 bases matching TRBD2. Germline trimming cut 4 bases from V and 2 bases from J; bases unmatched to any gene: 13. From germline, CDR1 is SGHRS and CDR2 YFSETQ. CDR3 size: 18 residues. The CDR3 here is CASSLGSGRAFFTDTQYF. The CDR3 DNA sequence: TGCGCCAGCAGCCTGGGGAGCGGGAGGGCCTTTTTCACAGATACGCAGTATTTT.

The chain couples TRBV9 to TRBJ1-6; tentatively, D is TRBD1 (6 bases). Germline V gene data show CDR1 as SGDLS and CDR2 as YYNGEE. The CDR3 totals 15 residues. Trimming cost V 2 bases and J 7 bases, with 13 bases left between them. The CDR3 coding sequence is TGTGCCAGCAGCGTGGGGGGGGCTAGGAATTCACCCCTCCACTTT. Amino acids: CASSVGGARNSPLHF.

This chain links TRBV30 with TRBJ2-4; no reliable D call. The CDR3 contains 14 residues. V lost 2 bases and J lost 2, with 10 bases in between. The germline V gene has CDR1 GTSNPN and CDR2 SVGIG (reference sequence). CDR3 DNA sequence: TGTGCCTGGAGTCCGACACTTACCAAAAACATTCAGTACTTC. This translates into CAWSPTLTKNIQYF.

The chain is built from TRBV29-1 and TRBJ2-5; a weak D match, TRBD2 (6 bases). The V end lost 5 bases, the J end lost 4 bases, and 11 bases lay between the germline ends. Germline lookup yields CDR1 SQVTM and CDR2 ANQGSEA. This CDR3 is 12 amino acids long. The CDR3 nucleotides are TGCAGCGTTCAACTAGCCGGAGAGACCCAGTACTTC. It yields the protein CSVQLAGETQYF. Filled out from reference TRBV29-1 and TRBJ2-5, the complete variable domain reads SAVISQKPSRDICQRGTSLTIQCQVDSQVTMMFWYRQQPGQSLTLIATANQGSEATYESGFVIDKFPISRPNLTFSTLTVSNMSPEDSSIYLCSVQLAGETQYFGPGTRLLVL.

The rearrangement uses TRBV5-1 and TRBJ1-1, with 7 bases fitting TRBD1. The germline V gene encodes CDR1 SGHRS and CDR2 YFSETQ. The J segment lost 4 bases and the V segment lost 4 bases, leaving 7 bases of the junction unmatched. This CDR3 is built from 14 residues. CDR3 nucleotide sequence: TGCGCCAGCAGCGGAGGGGGCCAGGGCACTGAAGCTTTCTTT. Residues: CASSGGGQGTEAFF.

This clone was picked up one time. The V gene is TRBV30, the J gene TRBJ1-4; D is unresolved. CDR1 is GTSNPN and CDR2 is SVGIG in the germline V gene (reference sequence). This CDR3 spans 15 amino acids. V was shortened by 5 bases and J by 0 bases, with 13 bases between the two germline ends. CDR3 nucleotides: TGTGCCTGGCGCGAAGCGGCGGCAACTAATGAAAAACTGTTTTTT. The encoded protein is CAWREAAATNEKLFF. Filled out from reference TRBV30 and TRBJ1-4, the complete variable domain reads SQTIHQWPATLVQPVGSPLSLECTVEGTSNPNLYWYRQAAGRGLQLLFYSVGIGQISSEVPQNLSASRPQDRQFILSSKKLLLSDSGFYLCAWREAAATNEKLFFGSGTQLSVL.

The chain carries TRBV19 and TRBJ2-1; 14 nucleotides line up with TRBD2. This CDR3 is 14 amino acids long. V was pared by 10 bases and J by 4 bases, with 3 bases of the junction left unmatched. Germline assignment: CDR1 LNHDA and CDR2 SQIVND (reference sequence). The CDR3 nucleotides read TGTGCCACCAGACTAGCGGGAGGGTACAATGAGCAGTTCTTC. This gives the protein CATRLAGGYNEQFF.